The 32 T cell receptor beta chains in this list originate from one sample, sequenced in a study of blood T cell repertoires in COVID-19. Profiled with immunoSEQ multiplex PCR; TCRdb holds only in-frame clones, not every one. The sample has 250,000 to 300,000 clones, about 88% seen once. What was sequenced was PBMCs or T cells enriched from blood (not recorded which). The receptors come from a woman aged 45-65 years who had been exposed to COVID-19.

The chain joins TRBV6-5 to TRBJ1-5, with TRBD1 matching over 7 bases. With V trimmed by 0 bases and J by 9 bases, 5 bases remained unmatched. CDR3 length equals 14 residues. The germline V gene has CDR1 MNHEY and CDR2 SVGAGI. The CDR3 DNA reads as TGTGCCAGCAGTTACTCGGGGACAGCCTCGCCCCAGCATTTT. This translates into CASSYSGTASPQHF.

The gene calls are TRBV2 and TRBJ1-6, with D possibly being TRBD1 (6 bases). Germline V gene data show CDR1 as SNHLY and CDR2 as FYNNEI. V shed 6 bases and J shed 6 bases, with 15 bases lying between them. This CDR3 contains 15 residues. CDR3 amino acids: CASSHREWGNSPLHF. CDR3 in DNA: TGTGCCAGCAGCCACAGGGAATGGGGTAATTCACCCCTCCACTTT.

The chain is built from TRBV2 and TRBJ1-1; D is possibly TRBD1 (6 bases). Germline CDR1 SNHLY, CDR2 FYNNEI. V was cut by 10 bases and J by 2 bases, with 11 bases left in between. The CDR3 has 12 residues. The CDR3 region is CATHRDNTEAFF. The CDR3, as DNA: TGTGCCACCCACAGGGATAACACTGAAGCTTTCTTT.

The chain employs TRBV7-9 and TRBJ2-3; 7 nucleotides agree with TRBD2. The V and J ends lost 3 bases and 9 bases, in that order; junction bases with no gene match: 9. Germline V CDR1 and CDR2: SEHNR, FQNEAQ (reference sequence). This CDR3 contains 14 residues. The chain's CDR3 is CASSLGSGVGTQYF. CDR3 coding DNA: TGTGCCAGCAGCTTGGGGAGCGGGGTGGGCACGCAGTATTTT.

This clone was recorded a few times. The J gene is TRBJ1-2, the V gene TRBV15; TRBD1 matches at 8 bases. V gave up 5 bases and J gave up 6 bases; unmatched junction bases: 5. CDR1 is LNHNV and CDR2 is YYDKDF in the germline V gene (reference sequence). This CDR3 spans 13 amino acids. CDR3 DNA: TGTGCCACCAGCGTTAGGACAGGGAATGGCTACACCTTC. This gives the protein CATSVRTGNGYTF.

This chain uses TRBV19 with TRBJ1-6; D remains ambiguous. Germline V gene data show CDR1 as LNHDA and CDR2 as SQIVND (reference sequence). The ends were cut back, 3 bases at V and 8 bases at J, with 14 bases in the middle. The CDR3 has 15 residues. CDR3 DNA sequence: TGTGCCAGTAGTATTGTCGTGGGCTCCGATTCACCCCTCCACTTT. The encoded protein is CASSIVVGSDSPLHF.

The chain uses TRBV12-3 or TRBV12-4 and TRBJ1-5; D is possibly TRBD1 (6 bases). The CDR3 loop spans 13 amino acids. Trimming cost V 5 bases and J 10 bases, with 15 bases left between them. CDR3 bases: TGTGCCAGCAGTCCGGGACACGCCGATCCCCAGCATTTT. It specifies CASSPGHADPQHF.

The rearrangement uses TRBV2 and TRBJ1-5; 10 bases are shared with TRBD1. J lost 6 bases, V lost 4 bases, and 3 bases had no gene match. Germline CDR1 SNHLY, CDR2 FYNNEI. CDR3 length: 14 residues. CDR3: CASSGTGGVQPQHF. Here the CDR3 DNA reads TGTGCCAGCAGTGGGACAGGGGGGGTTCAGCCCCAGCATTTT. The full variable domain, its missing parts supplied by reference TRBV2 and TRBJ1-5, is EPEVTQTPSHQVTQMGQEVILRCVPISNHLYFYWYRQILGQKVEFLVSFYNNEISEKSEIFDDQFSVERPDGSNFTLKIRSTKLEDSAMYFCASSGTGGVQPQHFGDGTRLSIL.

This sequence joins TRBV5-1 and TRBJ2-7; TRBD2 matches 12 bases. CDR1 is SGHRS, CDR2 YFSETQ, per germline. With V trimmed by 0 bases and J by 2 bases, 6 bases remained unmatched. The CDR3 covers 17 residues. CDR3 in DNA: TGCGCCAGCAGCTTGGATGCTAGCGGGGGGGACACCTACGAGCAGTACTTC. Its translation: CASSLDASGGDTYEQYF. The full variable domain, completed using reference TRBV5-1 and TRBJ2-7, is KAGVTQTPRYLIKTRGQQVTLSCSPISGHRSVSWYQQTPGQGLQFLFEYFSETQRNKGNFPGRFSGRQFSNSRSEMNVSTLELGDSALYLCASSLDASGGDTYEQYFGPGTRLTVT.

This clone has a handful of counts. CDR3 sequence reads: CASSWDSITSYEQYF. In DNA form, the CDR3 reads TGTGCCAGCTCATGGGACAGCATCACTTCCTACGAGCAGTACTTC. The chain combines TRBV18 with TRBJ2-7; TRBD1 matches 7 bases. Trimming cost V 5 bases and J 1 base; bases outside gene matches: 8. Per the germline V gene, CDR1 is KGHSH and CDR2 is LQKENI. CDR3 length: 15 amino acids.

The chain combines TRBV29-1 with TRBJ1-1; D call uncertain. V shed 7 bases and J shed 1 base, with 16 bases lying between them. Germline V CDR1 and CDR2: SQVTM, ANQGSEA. The CDR3 runs 14 residues. The CDR3 sequence is CSAEDRRKNTEAFF. As DNA, the CDR3 is TGCAGCGCCGAAGATCGGAGGAAGAACACTGAAGCTTTCTTT.

The table lists this clone with a count of one. The CDR3, as DNA: TGTGCCAGCAGCCAAGGCCTGAGCTTCTCTGGGGCCAACGTCCTGACTTTC. Protein product: CASSQGLSFSGANVLTF. The rearrangement joins TRBV3-1 (or the pseudogene TRBV3-2) to TRBJ2-6; D gene uncertain. Looked up from germline, CDR1 is LGHDT and CDR2 is YNNKEL (reference sequence). Trimming took off 1 base at V and 0 bases at J, with 10 bases between the two ends. The length of the CDR3 is 17 residues.

The chain is built from TRBV11-2 and TRBJ2-7; 7 bases fit TRBD2. This CDR3 has 15 residues. Germline lookup yields CDR1 SGHAT and CDR2 FQNNGV. The V and J ends lost 5 bases and 2 bases, in that order; junction bases with no gene match: 9. The CDR3 nucleotides read TGTGCCAGCAGCCCACGGGCTAGCGGTGCCTACGAGCAGTACTTC. Protein: CASSPRASGAYEQYF.

The rearrangement joins TRBV5-1 to TRBJ2-5, with 7 bases matching TRBD2. Losses at the gene ends were 7 bases for V and 7 bases for J; bases not matched to a gene: 10. Per germline, CDR1 SGHRS and CDR2 YFSETQ. The CDR3 extends over 13 amino acids. The CDR3, as DNA: TGCGCCAGCCTTGGCGGGGGAGCAGGGACCCAGTACTTC. Its translation: CASLGGGAGTQYF.

The chain recombines TRBV18 with TRBJ1-1, with D perhaps TRBD1 (6 bases). The germline V gene has CDR1 KGHSH and CDR2 LQKENI. Trimming removed 4 bases at V and 5 bases at J, with 17 bases between. The CDR3 runs to 15 residues. In DNA form, the CDR3 reads TGTGCCAGCTCACTCCTACAGGGCCGACGAACTGAAGCTTTCTTT. Amino acid sequence: CASSLLQGRRTEAFF.

This rearrangement joins TRBV9 to TRBJ1-3; D possibly corresponds to TRBD1 (6 bases). V was trimmed by 3 bases and J by 7 bases, leaving 20 bases between them. CDR3 length: 16 amino acids. Germline V gene sequence: CDR1 SGDLS, CDR2 YYNGEE. CDR3 DNA sequence: TGTGCCAGCAGCGGGAGGACAGACCGTGAATGGAACACCATATATTTT. It translates to CASSGRTDREWNTIYF. The variable domain in full, completed from reference TRBV9 and TRBJ1-3, reads DSGVTQTPKHLITATGQRVTLRCSPRSGDLSVYWYQQSLDQGLQFLIQYYNGEERAKGNILERFSAQQFPDLHSELNLSSLELGDSALYFCASSGRTDREWNTIYFGEGSWLTVV.

This clone showed up just once. J is TRBJ2-1 and V is TRBV11-3; no reliable D call. With 3 bases removed from V and 8 bases from J, the gap between germline ends came to 14 bases. CDR3 length equals 14 residues. Germline CDR1 SGHNT, CDR2 YENEEA. In nucleotides, the CDR3 is TGTGCCAGCAGCTTCTCTACTGCCGCCCATGAGCAGTTCTTC. It translates to CASSFSTAAHEQFF.

The V gene is TRBV29-1, the J gene TRBJ1-4; no clear D gene. The CDR3 extends over 12 amino acids. The V end lost 6 bases, the J end lost 6 bases, and 11 bases lay between the germline ends. The V gene's germline CDR1 is SQVTM and CDR2 ANQGSEA. The CDR3 DNA reads as TGCAGCGTCCGAGGGAGCGATGAAAAACTGTTTTTT. Its protein is CSVRGSDEKLFF.

The V call is TRBV25-1, the J call TRBJ1-1; 10 bases line up with TRBD1. The CDR3 spans 17 residues. Germline V gene data show CDR1 as MGHDK and CDR2 as SYGVNS. The trim removed 0 bases at V and 10 bases at J, leaving 14 bases unmatched. CDR3 DNA: TGTGCCAGCAGTGAATATGCTCAAGGGACAGGGGAAGGGAGAGCTTTCTTT. Translation gives CASSEYAQGTGEGRAFF.

The chain links TRBV5-5 to TRBJ1-6, with a possible D match to TRBD1 (5 bases). Germline CDR1 reads SGHKS; CDR2 reads YYEKEE (reference sequence). Trimming cost V 4 bases and J 0 bases, with 8 bases left between them. The length of the CDR3 is 15 residues. CDR3 sequence reads: CASSPTASYNSPLHF. The CDR3 DNA follows: TGTGCCAGCAGCCCGACAGCCTCCTATAATTCACCCCTCCACTTT. The variable domain in full, with the rest retrieved from reference TRBV5-5 and TRBJ1-6, is DAGVTQSPTHLIKTRGQQVTLRCSPISGHKSVSWYQQVLGQGPQFIFQYYEKEERGRGNFPDRFSARQFPNYSSELNVNALLLGDSALYLCASSPTASYNSPLHFGNGTRLTVT.

This rearrangement joins TRBV18 to TRBJ1-1; D might be TRBD1 (6 bases). The CDR3 has 15 amino acids. V was shortened by 2 bases and J by 0 bases, with 10 bases between the two germline ends. Germline values: CDR1 KGHSH, CDR2 LQKENI. The CDR3 region is CASSPGRDMNTEAFF. As DNA, the CDR3 is TGTGCCAGCTCACCAGGGAGGGACATGAACACTGAAGCTTTCTTT. Drawing the rest from reference TRBV18 and TRBJ1-1, the complete variable domain is NAGVMQNPRHLVRRRGQEARLRCSPMKGHSHVYWYRQLPEEGLKFMVYLQKENIIDESGMPKERFSAEFPKEGPSILRIQQVVRGDSAAYFCASSPGRDMNTEAFFGQGTRLTVV.

Remarks on this clone: Different DNA sequences within this sample yield the same CDR3. This chain connects TRBV24-1 to TRBJ1-2; 7 nucleotides line up with TRBD1. V lost 7 bases to trimming and J lost 4 bases; unmatched junction nucleotides: 8. The CDR3 totals 14 residues. Looked up from germline, CDR1 is KGHDR and CDR2 is SFDVKD. CDR3 residues: CATSPGTAAYGYTF. DNA for the CDR3: TGTGCCACCAGCCCAGGGACAGCCGCCTATGGCTACACCTTC.

This clone was counted a few times. The rearrangement uses TRBV9 and TRBJ1-2; a weak D match, TRBD1 (5 bases). The length of the CDR3 is 15 residues. From germline, CDR1 is SGDLS and CDR2 YYNGEE. Trimming took 3 bases from V and 8 from J, leaving 20 bases between them. CDR3 sequence: CASSATPGGGHGYTF. The CDR3 nucleotides are TGTGCCAGCAGCGCTACACCCGGGGGGGGTCACGGCTACACCTTC.

This rearrangement joins TRBV6-5 to TRBJ1-1, with D possibly being TRBD1 (6 bases). V was shortened by 6 bases and J by 6 bases, with 20 bases between the two germline ends. Germline V gene lookup returns CDR1 MNHEY and CDR2 SVGAGI. This CDR3 has 15 residues. CDR3 amino acids: CASRPVPNRAAEAFF. CDR3 DNA: TGTGCCAGCAGACCTGTTCCGAACAGGGCAGCTGAAGCTTTCTTT.

The chain employs TRBV2 and TRBJ2-3; 9 positions agree with TRBD2. V lost 5 bases to trimming and J lost 0 bases; unmatched junction nucleotides: 6. Germline V lookup: CDR1 SNHLY, CDR2 FYNNEI. This CDR3 has 16 residues. CDR3 region: CASSISGGHSTDTQYF. As DNA, the CDR3 is TGTGCCAGCAGTATTAGCGGGGGCCATAGCACAGATACGCAGTATTTT.

The rearrangement uses TRBV5-4 and TRBJ1-4; a weak D match, TRBD1 (5 bases). This CDR3 comprises 15 residues. Looked up from germline, CDR1 is SGHNT and CDR2 is YYREEE (reference sequence). V lost 4 bases to trimming and J lost 8 bases, with 18 bases between them. The CDR3 region is CASSRLGEGREKLFF. DNA for the CDR3: TGTGCCAGCAGCCGCCTTGGGGAGGGACGAGAAAAACTGTTTTTT.

The rearrangement uses TRBV12-3 or TRBV12-4 and TRBJ1-4; TRBD1 matches at 7 bases. With V trimmed by 6 bases and J by 6 bases, 4 bases remained unmatched. The CDR3 runs to 13 residues. CDR3 sequence: CASSPDRDEKLFF. The CDR3 nucleotides read TGTGCCAGCAGCCCTGACAGGGATGAAAAACTGTTTTTT.

Only one count was recorded for this clone. The V gene is TRBV3-1 (or the pseudogene TRBV3-2), the J gene TRBJ1-5, with 8 bases aligning to TRBD1. Germline CDR1 is LGHDT and CDR2 is YNNKEL (reference sequence). The trim removed 5 bases at V and 4 bases at J, leaving 4 bases unmatched. This CDR3 has 14 amino acids. CDR3 in amino acids: CASSEGQANQPQHF. DNA of the CDR3: TGTGCCAGCAGCGAGGGACAGGCAAATCAGCCCCAGCATTTT.

Here the CDR3 reads CASTPEMAGSEAFF. The CDR3 DNA reads TGTGCCAGTACCCCTGAGATGGCAGGCTCTGAAGCTTTCTTT. V and J are TRBV5-4 and TRBJ1-1; no firm D call. The germline CDR1 and CDR2 sequences are SGHNT and YYREEE (reference sequence). V was pared by 8 bases and J by 6 bases, with 20 bases between. The CDR3 has 14 amino acids.

The rearrangement links TRBV6-5 to TRBJ1-6, with TRBD1 matching 7 bases. Per germline, CDR1 MNHEY and CDR2 SVGAGI. CDR3 length equals 13 residues. V dropped 6 bases and J dropped 7; count of bases not matched to a gene: 3. The CDR3, as DNA: TGTGCCAGCAGAGACAGGGACAATTCACCCCTCCACTTT. Protein sequence: CASRDRDNSPLHF.

The chain links TRBV5-4 to TRBJ2-1, with 10 bases matching TRBD1. The CDR3 runs 17 residues. Germline assignment: CDR1 SGHNT and CDR2 YYREEE (reference sequence). Unmatched junction bases numbered 15, after V lost 2 bases and J lost 10 bases. The CDR3 spells CASSLDGSGDRGIEQFF. CDR3 coding DNA: TGTGCCAGCAGCTTAGATGGATCTGGGGACAGGGGAATCGAGCAGTTCTTC.

The chain combines TRBV19 with TRBJ1-2, with a possible D match to TRBD1 (5 bases). This CDR3 region has 14 residues. Germline CDR1 is LNHDA and CDR2 is SQIVND (reference sequence). Trimming shortened V by 3 bases and J by 0 bases, and 8 bases separated the two germline ends. Here the CDR3 DNA reads TGTGCCAGTAGTATGGGGCCCACTAACTATGGCTACACCTTC. This codes for CASSMGPTNYGYTF.